This is a list of T cell receptor beta chains from one sample in a study of cytomegalovirus exposure and HLA in healthy donors. Data came from immunoSEQ multiplex PCR; TCRdb stores just in-frame clones and leaves some out. Of 90,000 or so clones in the sample, roughly four fifths were seen once. The sample taken for sequencing was PBMCs. The receptors were sampled from a man aged 25-45 years in good health and CMV-seropositive. The CDR3 runs from the conserved cysteine through the conserved F or W.

TRBV18,TRBJ2-3,16,CASSPLTGGTTDTQYF
TRBV6-5,TRBJ2-3,16,CASSYSQGITTDTQYF
TRBV7-9,TRBJ2-7,16,CASNSHGLAGDYEQYF
TRBV5-1,TRBJ1-1,13,CASSKGLNTEAFF
TRBV6-6,TRBJ1-3,14,CASSIQGRENTIYF
TRBV5-6,TRBJ2-4,15,CASSLGQGTKNIQYF
TRBV28,TRBJ2-7,15,CASSLFDRGWDEQYF
TRBV28,TRBJ1-3,18,CASSSHREPFHSGNTIYF
TRBV20-1,TRBJ2-1,11,CTVAGVYEQFF
TRBV7-9,TRBJ2-3,15,CASSFRQGSADTQYF
TRBV6-5,TRBJ2-4,13,CASRHRAKNIQYF
TRBV6-4,TRBJ1-4,13,CASSDSNGEKLFF
TRBV7-8,TRBJ1-2,15,CASSPAAGTGTFSTF
TRBV5-5,TRBJ2-2,17,CASSPGNDRGSAGELFF
TRBV25-1,TRBJ2-3,15,CASSGLAGVSDTQYF
TRBV7-2,TRBJ2-1,17,CASSLAGTSGRINEQFF
TRBV7-9,TRBJ2-2,19,CASSLAAGELFANTGELFF
TRBV27,TRBJ1-6,14,CASSLDRARSPLHF
TRBV6-4,TRBJ1-2,13,CASNRGGSYGYTF
TRBV15,TRBJ1-5,15,CATSRERGSNQPQHF
TRBV27,TRBJ1-6,17,CASSTLSGTLNNSPLHF
TRBV11-2,TRBJ1-2,13,CASSHGGDYGYTF
TRBV6-5,TRBJ2-1,13,CASSKSGGLEEFF
TRBV29-1,TRBJ1-6,14,CSAQGVGDNSPLHF
TRBV6-6,TRBJ1-2,15,CASSSIARGTGGYTF
TRBV28,TRBJ2-2,17,CASSLLYGQLNTGELFF
TRBV5-5,TRBJ2-7,14,CASSSMTGAYEQYF
TRBV28,TRBJ2-7,14,CASSPPGTTYEQYF
TRBV14,TRBJ2-1,17,CASSQRRTGKENNEQFF
TRBV6-6,TRBJ1-1,14,CASSILSGNTEAFF
TRBV18,TRBJ2-3,19,CASSPLRLAGGPGTDTQYF
TRBV5-5,TRBJ2-7,15,CASSLGQPVSYEQYF
TRBV2,TRBJ2-4,14,CASSGGRSKNIQYF
TRBV2,TRBJ2-7,13,CASSYRVTYEQYF
TRBV5-1,TRBJ1-2,13,CASSSRTGGGYTF
TRBV5-6,TRBJ1-4,14,CASSSAAAVGKLFF
TRBV25-1,TRBJ1-4,14,CASSVGQVFEKLFF